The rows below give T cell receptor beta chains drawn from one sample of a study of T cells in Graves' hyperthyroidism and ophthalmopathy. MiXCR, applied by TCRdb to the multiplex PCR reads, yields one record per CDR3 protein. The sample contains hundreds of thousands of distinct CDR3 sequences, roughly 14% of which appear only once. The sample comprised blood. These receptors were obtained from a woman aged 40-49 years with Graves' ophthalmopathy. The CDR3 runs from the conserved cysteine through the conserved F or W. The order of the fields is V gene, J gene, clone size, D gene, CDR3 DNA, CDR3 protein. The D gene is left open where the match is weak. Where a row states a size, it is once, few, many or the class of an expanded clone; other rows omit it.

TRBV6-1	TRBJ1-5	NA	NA	TGTGCCAGCAGTGAGGTAGGAACAGGCGCTGCCAATCAGCCCCAGCATTTT	CASSEVGTGAANQPQHF
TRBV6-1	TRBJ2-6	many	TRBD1	TGTGCCAGCAGATTGGGACAGGGGAGCTCTGGGGCCAACGTCCTGACTTTC	CASRLGQGSSGANVLTF
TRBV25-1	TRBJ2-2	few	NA	TGTGCCAGCAGTGAAATGGCAGCCACCGGGGAGCTGTTTTTT	CASSEMAATGELFF
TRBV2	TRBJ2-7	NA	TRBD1	TGTGCCAGCAGTGCCACAGGGGACCTTCGCTCCTACGAGCAGTACTTC	CASSATGDLRSYEQYF
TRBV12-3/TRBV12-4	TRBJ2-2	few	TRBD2	TGTGCCAGCATCACCGGGACTAGCGGGGACACCGGGGAGCTGTTTTTT	CASITGTSGDTGELFF
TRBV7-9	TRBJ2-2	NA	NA	TGTGCCACCGTTACCTCGATCAACACCGGGGAGCTGTTTTTT	CATVTSINTGELFF
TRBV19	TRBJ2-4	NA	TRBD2	TGTGCCAGTAGTCCCGGACTAGCGGGAGGGCGGAACATTCAGTACTTC	CASSPGLAGGRNIQYF
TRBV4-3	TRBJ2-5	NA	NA	TGCGCCAGCAGCCAAGTGGGGAGTCTCGTGGGGGAGACCCAGTACTTC	CASSQVGSLVGETQYF
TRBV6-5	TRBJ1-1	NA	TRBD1	TGTGCCAGCAGTTCCGGGACAGGGTCGGGGGGAACTGAAGCTTTCTTT	CASSSGTGSGGTEAFF
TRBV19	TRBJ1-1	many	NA	TGTGCCAGTAGTGAGGGACCGATGAACACTGAAGCTTTCTTT	CASSEGPMNTEAFF
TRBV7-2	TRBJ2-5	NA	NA	TGTGCCAGCAGCTTGCAGGTCCAGAGGGAGACCCAGTACTTC	CASSLQVQRETQYF
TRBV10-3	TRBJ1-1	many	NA	TGTGCCATCAGTCCTATTGACAGAGCCGAAGCTTTCTTT	CAISPIDRAEAFF
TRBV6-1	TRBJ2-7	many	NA	TGTGCCAGCAGGGACACCGTTTCCTACGAGCAGTACTTC	CASRDTVSYEQYF
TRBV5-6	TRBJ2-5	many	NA	TGTGCCAGCAGCCCCGGGACGACGACCAAAGAAGAGACCCAGTACTTC	CASSPGTTTKEETQYF
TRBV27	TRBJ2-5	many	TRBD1	TGTGCCAGCAGCATTCGTGGACAGGGTGTCTCCGAGACCCAGTACTTC	CASSIRGQGVSETQYF
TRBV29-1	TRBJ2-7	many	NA	TGCAGCTTTGTCAGGGGTACCGAGCAGTACTTC	CSFVRGTEQYF
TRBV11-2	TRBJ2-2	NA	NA	TGTGCCAGCAGCTACCGCCATGCGAACACCGGGGAGCTGTTTTTT	CASSYRHANTGELFF
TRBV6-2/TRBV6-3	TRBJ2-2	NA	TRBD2	TGTGCCAGCAGTAGCCCCGGGGGGGCCGGGGAGCTGTTTTTT	CASSSPGGAGELFF
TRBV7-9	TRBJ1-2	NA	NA	TGTGCCAGCAGCCCCGAGCCGTCGGGCTACACCTTC	CASSPEPSGYTF
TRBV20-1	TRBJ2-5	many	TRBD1	TGCAGTGCCCTAGGACAGGGGCAAGAGACCCAGTACTTC	CSALGQGQETQYF
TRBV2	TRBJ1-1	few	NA	TGTGCCAGCAGTGCCACAACGTTCCCTGAAGCTTTCTTT	CASSATTFPEAFF
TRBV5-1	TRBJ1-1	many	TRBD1	TGCGCCACTACGACAGGGACGACGAACACTGAAGCTTTCTTT	CATTTGTTNTEAFF
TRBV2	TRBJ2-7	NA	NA	TGTGCCAGCAGTGAATCACAGGGTGGGGGATACGAGCAGTACTTC	CASSESQGGGYEQYF
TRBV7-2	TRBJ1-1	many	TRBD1	TGTGCCAGCAGCGGGCAGGGGGCGGGCACTGAAGCTTTCTTT	CASSGQGAGTEAFF
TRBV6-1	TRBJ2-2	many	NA	TGTGCCAGCGGGGGTCTTCGGAACACCGGGGAGCTGTTTTTT	CASGGLRNTGELFF
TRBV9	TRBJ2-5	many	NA	TGTGCCAGCAGCGTAGTTTCCGGCCAAGAGACCCAGTACTTC	CASSVVSGQETQYF
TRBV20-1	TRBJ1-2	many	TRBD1	TGCAGTGCTAGAGTTTTTTGGACAGGGGGTAGCTATGGCTACACCTTC	CSARVFWTGGSYGYTF
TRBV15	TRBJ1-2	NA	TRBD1	TGTGCCACCAGCAGAGTAAGGACAGGGGGCAACTATGGCTACACCTTC	CATSRVRTGGNYGYTF
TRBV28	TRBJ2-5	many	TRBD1	TGTGCCAGCAGTTTACCCCCCACCGGGACAGAAGGGGAAGAGACCCAGTACTTC	CASSLPPTGTEGEETQYF
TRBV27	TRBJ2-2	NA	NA	TGTGCCAGCACCAGGAGGGGCGGGGACGGGGAGCTGTTTTTT	CASTRRGGDGELFF
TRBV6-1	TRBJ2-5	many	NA	TGTGCCAGCAGTAGGGCTCCCCGGGGGTTTGATCGAGAGACCCAGTACTTC	CASSRAPRGFDRETQYF
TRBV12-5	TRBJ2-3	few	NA	TGTGCTAGTGGTTTGCCCACCTACCGGGCCTCCGAAGATACGCAGTATTTT	CASGLPTYRASEDTQYF
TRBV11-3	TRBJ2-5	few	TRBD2	TGTGCCAGCAGCATAGGACTAGCGGGCATCCAAGAGACCCAGTACTTC	CASSIGLAGIQETQYF
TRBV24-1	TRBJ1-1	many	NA	TGTGCCACCAGCTCGACGGCTGGGGACACTGAAGCTTTCTTT	CATSSTAGDTEAFF
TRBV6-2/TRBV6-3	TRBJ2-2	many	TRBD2	TGTGCCAGCAGTCTCCCGACTAGCGGGAGGACGAACACCGGGGAGCTGTTTTTT	CASSLPTSGRTNTGELFF
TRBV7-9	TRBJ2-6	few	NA	TGTGCCAGCAGCTTCTCTTTAACTGGGGCCAACGTCCTGACTTTC	CASSFSLTGANVLTF
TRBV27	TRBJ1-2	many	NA	TGTGCCAGCAGTCCCCGACAGGCGTTTCGCTACACCTTC	CASSPRQAFRYTF
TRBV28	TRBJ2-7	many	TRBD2	TGTGCCAGCAGTCTTCCGGGACTAGCGGGAGGCGAGCAGTACTTC	CASSLPGLAGGEQYF
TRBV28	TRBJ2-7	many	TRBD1	TGTGCCAGCTCCTTACGCCCCGGGACAGGGGGCGACGAGCAGTACTTC	CASSLRPGTGGDEQYF
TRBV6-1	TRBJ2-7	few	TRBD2	TGTGCCAGCAGAATAGCGGGAGGAAGGTACGAGCAGTACTTC	CASRIAGGRYEQYF
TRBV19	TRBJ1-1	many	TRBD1	TGTGCCAGTAGTATAGTTTCCACAGGGGACACTGAAGCTTTCTTT	CASSIVSTGDTEAFF
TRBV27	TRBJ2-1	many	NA	TGTGCCAGCAGTCCGAACATAGCGGAAACCTACAATGAGCAGTTCTTC	CASSPNIAETYNEQFF
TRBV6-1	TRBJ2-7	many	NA	TGTGCCAGCAGCCGCAGCGGAGGTGGGTACGAGCAGTACTTC	CASSRSGGGYEQYF
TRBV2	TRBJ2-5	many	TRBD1	TGTGCCAGCAGTGGGACAGGGGGCTCGGGAGAGACCCAGTACTTC	CASSGTGGSGETQYF
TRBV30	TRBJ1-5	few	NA	TGTGCCTGGAGTGTAGTGGGGGTCGGCCAGCCCCAGCATTTT	CAWSVVGVGQPQHF
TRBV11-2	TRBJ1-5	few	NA	TGTGCCAGCAGCTTAGATCCGGATCAGCCCCAGCATTTT	CASSLDPDQPQHF
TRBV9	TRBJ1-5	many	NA	TGTGCCAGCATTACAACGCGGCCCCAGCATTTT	CASITTRPQHF
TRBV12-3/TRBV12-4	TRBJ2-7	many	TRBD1	TGTGCCAGCAGGGGGACAGGGCAAGGCTACGAGCAGTACTTC	CASRGTGQGYEQYF
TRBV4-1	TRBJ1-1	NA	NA	TGCGCCAGCAGCCCGCGCCTTACGAAGTCGGCCACTGAAGCTTTCTTT	CASSPRLTKSATEAFF
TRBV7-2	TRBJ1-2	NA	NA	TGTGCCAGCAGCGAAGGCCTGTCGGTGTTCTATGGCTACACCTTC	CASSEGLSVFYGYTF
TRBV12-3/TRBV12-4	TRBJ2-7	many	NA	TGTGCCAGCATGGCCGGAGGGGGCTACGAGCAGTACTTC	CASMAGGGYEQYF
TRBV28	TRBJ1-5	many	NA	TGTGCCAGCAGTTTGAGTCATGGCCAGCCCCAGCATTTT	CASSLSHGQPQHF
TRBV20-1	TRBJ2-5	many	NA	TGCAGTGCTAGAAGGAGCAGGGGCGGTGTCCAAGAGACCCAGTACTTC	CSARRSRGGVQETQYF
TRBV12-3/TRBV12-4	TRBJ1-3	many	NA	TGTGCCAGCAGGTGGACGGGCGGAAACACCATATATTTT	CASRWTGGNTIYF